This TCR beta chain was observed in a study of blood T cell repertoires in COVID-19 (dated by TCRdb to about 2020). The study in broad terms: Samples from collaborators originated in the United States, Italy and Spain and spanned both the acute and convalescent phases of COVID-19. The material from the prospective study consisted of cDNA or gDNA derived from T cells, B-cell-depleted T cells, or PBMCs. Subjects who had been exposed to COVID-19, were actively infected with it, or had recovered from it provided the deeply sampled blood TCRbeta repertoires that made up the dataset. The repertoires were released in a freely available public database meant as a resource for research on the immune response to SARS-CoV-2. The samples were drawn from two sources: the first 160 participants of the ongoing ImmuneRACE study, and fewer than 1,500 subjects contributed by 6 global collaborators. The sample metadata nearly always contained a de-identified subject ID, COVID-19 status, age in years and sex. Where HLA class I and class II types were available, the types were taken from metadata supplied by the sample provider, not from assay-based typing. Beyond this particular receptor, the publication reports: The amount of clinical and demographic metadata varied by source and participant and was provided uncurated.

The CDR3 runs 14 residues from the cysteine to the phenylalanine. The read is trimmed to its CDR3 DNA, 42 bases read in frame from base 1. V trim: 4 bases; J trim: 5 bases; unmatched bases: 5. Looking up the germline V gene yields CDR1 MGHDK and CDR2 SYGVNS. Enrolling through a virtual design, the prospective study's participants ranged in age from roughly 18 to 95 years and lived across 20 to 30 United States geographic areas. In the prospective study, cohorts were assigned on the basis of participant-reported clinical history obtained from a screening survey and a study questionnaire. In the prospective study, mobile phlebotomists collected whole blood, serum and a nasopharyngeal or oropharyngeal swab from each participant. Participants in the prospective study had the option to provide additional blood draws and questionnaires over a roughly two-month period. Before DNA extraction, blood samples from the prospective study were shipped at room temperature or frozen.

The immunoSEQ Assay, a bias-controlled multiplex PCR, was used to amplify TCRbeta CDR3 regions from genomic DNA. The authors processed their data as follows. Nucleated cell counts per sample were estimated from amplification of reference gene primers within the assay. To quantify the absolute abundance of each unique TCRbeta CDR3 rearrangement, sequence reads were collapsed and filtered. For each sample, productive Simpson clonality was calculated by taking the square root of Simpson's diversity index across productive rearrangements. In its TCRdb copy, this immuneACCESS table keeps in-frame sequences only and misses some clones. Where compared with another copy, unresolved V genes explain less than half of these, and the others have no known cause. V and J calls plus clone size are reproduced from that table; the DNA served to infer D and trimming. Here the sample has about 200,000 clones; approximately 85% occur a single time. The leading ten clones occupy around 6% of the sample.

This clone was counted only a few times. What antigen it recognizes has not been identified. Base qualities are not recorded, but no much larger clone differs from it by a single base. Sequencing used PBMCs or T cells enriched from blood (not recorded which). The clonotype was recovered from a man aged 35 to 55 with acute COVID-19. The sequence joins TRBV25-1 to TRBJ1-1; TRBD1 agrees with 9 junctional bases. The nucleotides read TGTGCCAGCAGTGGCGGACAGGGGACAACTGAAGCTTTCTTT. Its product reads: CASSGGQGTTEAFF.